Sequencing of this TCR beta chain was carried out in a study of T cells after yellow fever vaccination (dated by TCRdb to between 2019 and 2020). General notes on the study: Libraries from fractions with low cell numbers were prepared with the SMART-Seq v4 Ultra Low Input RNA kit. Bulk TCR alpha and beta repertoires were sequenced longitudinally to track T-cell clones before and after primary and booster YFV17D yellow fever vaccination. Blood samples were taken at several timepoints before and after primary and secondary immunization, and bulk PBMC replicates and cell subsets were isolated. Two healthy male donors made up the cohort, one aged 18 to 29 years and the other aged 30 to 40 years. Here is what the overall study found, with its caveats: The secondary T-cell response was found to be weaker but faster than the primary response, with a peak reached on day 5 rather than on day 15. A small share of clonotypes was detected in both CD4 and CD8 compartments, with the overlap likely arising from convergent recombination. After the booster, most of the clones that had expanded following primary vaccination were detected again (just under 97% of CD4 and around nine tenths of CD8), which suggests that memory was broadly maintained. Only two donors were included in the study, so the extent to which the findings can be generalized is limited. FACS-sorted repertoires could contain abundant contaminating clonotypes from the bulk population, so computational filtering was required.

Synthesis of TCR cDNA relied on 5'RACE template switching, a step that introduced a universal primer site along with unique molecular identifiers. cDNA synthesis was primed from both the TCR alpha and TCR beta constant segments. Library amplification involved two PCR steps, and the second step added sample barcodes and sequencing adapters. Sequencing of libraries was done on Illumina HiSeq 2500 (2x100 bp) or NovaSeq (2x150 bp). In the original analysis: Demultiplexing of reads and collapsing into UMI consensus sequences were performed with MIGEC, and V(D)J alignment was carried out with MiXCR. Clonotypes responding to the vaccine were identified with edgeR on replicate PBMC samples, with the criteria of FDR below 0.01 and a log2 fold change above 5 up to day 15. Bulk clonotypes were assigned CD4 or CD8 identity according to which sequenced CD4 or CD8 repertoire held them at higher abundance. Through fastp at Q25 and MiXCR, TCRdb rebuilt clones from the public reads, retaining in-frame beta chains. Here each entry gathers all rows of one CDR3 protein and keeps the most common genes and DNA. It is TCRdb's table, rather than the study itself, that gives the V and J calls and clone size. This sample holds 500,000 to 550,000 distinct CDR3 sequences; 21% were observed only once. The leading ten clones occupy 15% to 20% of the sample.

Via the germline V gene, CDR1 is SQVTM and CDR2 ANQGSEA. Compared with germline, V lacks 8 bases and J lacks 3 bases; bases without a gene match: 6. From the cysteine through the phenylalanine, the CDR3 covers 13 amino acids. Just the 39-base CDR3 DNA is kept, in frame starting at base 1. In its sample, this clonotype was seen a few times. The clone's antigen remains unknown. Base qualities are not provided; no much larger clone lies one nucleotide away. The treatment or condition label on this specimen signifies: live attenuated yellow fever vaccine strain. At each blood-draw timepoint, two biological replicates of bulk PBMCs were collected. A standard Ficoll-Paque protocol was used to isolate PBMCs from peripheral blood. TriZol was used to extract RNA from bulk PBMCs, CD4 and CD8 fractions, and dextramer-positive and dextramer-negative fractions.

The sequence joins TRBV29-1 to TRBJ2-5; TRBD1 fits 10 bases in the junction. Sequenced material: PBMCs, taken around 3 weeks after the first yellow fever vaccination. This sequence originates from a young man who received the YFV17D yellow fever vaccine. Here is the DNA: TGCAGCTCCCGGACAGGGGGGGAAGAGACCCAGTACTTC. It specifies CSSRTGGEETQYF.